This T cell receptor (beta chain) appears in the sequencing data of a study of blood T cell repertoires in COVID-19 (dated by TCRdb to about 2020). Concerning the study at large: Samples covering the acute and convalescent phases of COVID-19 were provided by collaborators in the United States, Italy and Spain. The material from the prospective study consisted of cDNA or gDNA derived from T cells, B-cell-depleted T cells, or PBMCs. Samples came from the ongoing ImmuneRACE study (first 160 participants) plus 1,254 subjects from 6 global collaborators. Sample metadata almost always included a de-identified subject ID, COVID-19 status, age in years and sex. HLA class I and class II types, where available, came from metadata supplied by the sample provider rather than from assay-based typing. The repertoires were released in a freely available public database meant as a resource for research on the immune response to SARS-CoV-2. The dataset comprised deeply sampled blood TCRbeta repertoires from subjects exposed to, actively infected with, or recovered from COVID-19. The paper as a whole reports these results and caveats: The quantity of clinical and demographic metadata differed by source and by participant and was supplied without curation.

A remark on this clone: Its binding antigen is unknown. It has no much larger one-base neighbor in the sample; base qualities were not kept.

The collaborating institutions used their own protocols to collect whole blood in K2EDTA tubes. For TCRbeta analysis, collaborators shipped samples in one of three forms: frozen whole blood, isolated PBMCs, or DNA extracted from either of those sample types. The immunoSEQ Assay, a bias-controlled multiplex PCR, was used to amplify TCRbeta CDR3 regions from genomic DNA. On the study's bioinformatics: Within the assay, amplification of reference gene primers was used to estimate how many nucleated cells each sample contained. To quantify the absolute abundance of each unique TCRbeta CDR3 rearrangement, sequence reads were collapsed and filtered. Productive Simpson clonality was computed per sample as the square root of Simpson's diversity index over productive rearrangements. TCRdb's version of the immuneACCESS table is confined to in-frame rearrangements and falls short of the full clone set. An unresolved V gene accounts for under half of the shortfall where checked; the remainder is of unknown origin. The V and J calls and clone size were taken over from that table, and D and trimming were inferred from the DNA. The sample contains fewer than 250,000 clones, 84% of them found a single time. The top ten hold 20% of the sample.

The origin of this receptor is a man younger than 45 with active or convalescent COVID-19. The sequenced sample was peripheral blood.

The DNA sequence is as follows: TGTGCCAGCAGCTTAAACGGAGCGGGATTTAGCACAGATACGCAGTATTTT. It codes for CASSLNGAGFSTDTQYF. The chain was built from TRBV11-2 and TRBJ2-3, and TRBD2 aligns with 7 junction nucleotides. CDR3 length: 17 amino acids, cysteine to phenylalanine. The read is trimmed to its CDR3 DNA, 51 bases read in frame from base 1. From V the trimming removes 2 bases and from J it removes 0 bases, while the gene matches leave 8 bases of the junction unaccounted for. As encoded in the germline V gene, CDR1 is SGHAT while CDR2 is FQNNGV.